This T cell receptor beta chain appears in the sequencing data of a study of long-term antiretroviral therapy in people with HIV. Points from the study as a whole: Repertoire dominance by clones expanded before ART was seen at all time points.

As to this clone: Its antigen remains unidentified.

An immunoSEQ assay, version v3.0, was performed at survey level. This table comes from immunoSEQ multiplex PCR, and its TCRdb copy is limited to in-frame clones, with some not included. In the table there are about 16,000 clones, 70% to 90% of which are singletons. The germline V gene encodes CDR1 MNHEY and CDR2 SMNVEV (reference sequence). This CDR3 region has 15 residues. With V trimmed by 6 bases and J by 5 bases, 7 bases remained unmatched. The specimen was unsorted PBMCs, collected 0.5 years after starting antiretroviral therapy. The V gene is TRBV27, the J gene TRBJ2-7; TRBD2 aligns across 13 bases. The receptor was isolated from a woman in her forties with HIV. CDR3 nucleotides: TGTGCCAGCAGCTGGACTAGCGGGAGTCCCCACGAGCAGTACTTC. Amino acid sequence: CASSWTSGSPHEQYF.